A selection of T cell receptor beta chains follows, all from one sample in a study of CD8+ T cells in alopecia areata. Some clones are missing from TCRdb's copy, which holds only in-frame ones; the method was immunoSEQ multiplex PCR. The table records about 120,000 clones, 40% to 55% of them present only once. The sequenced sample was NKG2D-low CD8+ T cells sorted from blood. The receptor set was obtained from a human donor with alopecia areata. The CDR3 runs from the conserved cysteine through the conserved F or W. A D gene is named only where the DNA matches it firmly. A row's size may be missing; if present it is once, few, many or a size class.

TRBJ2-3	TRBV29-1	.	few	TGCAGCGTTATGGGCGGCACAGATACGCAGTATTTT	CSVMGGTDTQYF
TRBJ2-7	TRBV30	.	.	TGTGCCTGGAGTATCAGGTTCGACGAGCAGTACTTC	CAWSIRFDEQYF
TRBJ2-7	TRBV4-3	.	many	TGCGCCAGCAGCCAAGTGATGGTACAGGAAACCTACGAGCAGTACTTC	CASSQVMVQETYEQYF
TRBJ2-7	TRBV27	TRBD2	.	TGTGCCAGCAGTGCGGGGGCCTACGAGCAGTACTTC	CASSAGAYEQYF
TRBJ2-5	TRBV4-1	TRBD1	.	TGCGCCAGCAGCCAAAATAGGGACAGGGGGGTGGAGACCCAGTACTTC	CASSQNRDRGVETQYF
TRBJ2-7	TRBV2	TRBD1	.	TGTGCCAGCACCCCATGGACAGGGGCCTACGAGCAGTACTTC	CASTPWTGAYEQYF
TRBJ2-1	TRBV19	.	few	TGTGCCAGCCAGGAAGCCGGGATCCTCTCATACAATGAGCAGTTCTTC	CASQEAGILSYNEQFF
TRBJ1-3	TRBV29-1	.	few	TGCAGCGTTGATAAGGACACGCCACGGGGAAACACCATATATTTT	CSVDKDTPRGNTIYF
TRBJ2-5	TRBV27	TRBD2	.	TGTGCCAGCAGTTCTTGGACTAGCGGGGGGACCCAAGAGACCCAGTACTTC	CASSSWTSGGTQETQYF
TRBJ2-7	TRBV2	.	.	TGTGCCACTCCCTCGACAGGGAGGAACGAGCAGTACTTC	CATPSTGRNEQYF
TRBJ2-1	TRBV29-1	.	.	TGCAGCGTTGAGAGTACGGTTAGCTCCTACAATGAGCAGTTCTTC	CSVESTVSSYNEQFF
TRBJ1-1	TRBV27	.	.	TGTGCCAGCAGCCTCATGCCGGGAGGCACGACTGAAGCTTTCTTT	CASSLMPGGTTEAFF
TRBJ1-1	TRBV6-5	TRBD1	.	TGTGCCAGCAGTTACATGACAGGGGGCACTGAAGCTTTCTTT	CASSYMTGGTEAFF
TRBJ2-1	TRBV4-1	.	.	TGCGCCAGCAGCCAAAACAGGGTCTATGAGCAGTTCTTC	CASSQNRVYEQFF
TRBJ1-2	TRBV25-1	.	.	TGTGCCAGCAGTCTGGCCGGGAACTATGGCTACACCTTC	CASSLAGNYGYTF
TRBJ1-1	TRBV20-1	.	.	TGCAGTGCGGGGGGTGAAGCTTTCTTT	CSAGGEAFF
TRBJ1-4	TRBV20-1	.	.	TGCAGTGCCAGCCCCGGGGATGAACTGTTTTTT	CSASPGDELFF
TRBJ2-7	TRBV6-6	.	.	TGTGCCAGCAGCCCAACCGACAGCGGCTACGAGCAGTACTTC	CASSPTDSGYEQYF
TRBJ1-4	TRBV29-1	.	.	TGCAGCGTTGAGGGCAGGGCAGGAGAAAAACTGTTTTTT	CSVEGRAGEKLFF
TRBJ2-2	TRBV29-1	.	.	TGCAGCGTCCGGGACCCCCGCAACACCGGGGAGCTGTTTTTT	CSVRDPRNTGELFF
TRBJ2-5	TRBV6-6	TRBD1	few	TGTGCCAGCAGTCTCGGGACAGGGGCAGAGACCCAGTACTTC	CASSLGTGAETQYF
TRBJ1-1	TRBV7-2	.	.	TGTGCCAGCAGCTTAGGAGAGGTCACTGAAGCTTTCTTT	CASSLGEVTEAFF
TRBJ2-1	TRBV29-1	.	.	TGCAGCTCATACATCTCCGGGGGACGTTACAATGAGCAGTTCTTC	CSSYISGGRYNEQFF